The 27 T cell receptor beta chains below come from one sample, sequenced in a study of blood T cell repertoires in COVID-19 (dated by TCRdb to about 2020). The library was obtained by the immunoSEQ multiplex PCR assay. Drawn from immuneACCESS, this table holds only the in-frame rearrangements with V and J called that TCRdb kept. Clones are partly lost; checked studies trace under half to an unresolved V gene and leave the rest unexplained. For this sample the table gives hundreds of thousands of clones, of which about four fifths were detected only once. The top ten clonotypes cover roughly 10% of the sample. Input material: peripheral blood. All receptors derive from a woman in her 50s who had recovered from COVID-19.

This sequence joins TRBV19 and TRBJ1-5, with 7 bases fitting TRBD1. The CDR3 is 13 amino acids. J gave up 11 bases and V 4 bases, and 8 bases lay outside the gene matches. CDR1 and CDR2 (germline): LNHDA, SQIVND (reference sequence). Here the CDR3 DNA reads TGTGCCAGTAGTAGTCGATCAGGGGGGTCCCAGCATTTT. Translation: CASSSRSGGSQHF.

This rearrangement joins TRBV19 to TRBJ2-1; 7 bases are a match to TRBD2. Looked up from germline, CDR1 is LNHDA and CDR2 is SQIVND (reference sequence). The CDR3 loop spans 20 amino acids. J lost 0 bases, V lost 4 bases, and 18 bases had no gene match. CDR3 residues: CASSSPSLADLPYSYNEQFF. Written as DNA, the CDR3 is TGTGCCAGTAGTAGCCCCTCGCTAGCGGACCTACCCTACTCCTACAATGAGCAGTTCTTC. The whole variable domain, remainder taken from reference TRBV19 and TRBJ2-1, is DGGITQSPKYLFRKEGQNVTLSCEQNLNHDAMYWYRQDPGQGLRLIYYSQIVNDFQKGDIAEGYSVSREKKESFPLTVTSAQKNPTAFYLCASSSPSLADLPYSYNEQFFGPGTRLTVL.

The rearrangement uses TRBV12-3 or TRBV12-4 and TRBJ1-1, with 11 bases aligning to TRBD1. This CDR3 is 13 amino acids long. With 6 bases clipped from V and 11 bases from J, the junction kept 8 bases outside the gene matches. CDR3 nucleotides: TGTGCCAGCAGACCGGACAGGGGGCCGGCGGCTTTCTTT. It translates to CASRPDRGPAAFF.

This clone was counted between two and nine times. This chain links TRBV6-5 with TRBJ2-7; tentatively, D is TRBD2 (5 bases). The CDR3 is 12 residues long. Germline V gives CDR1 MNHEY, CDR2 SVGAGI. Trimming stripped 11 bases from V and 3 bases from J, with 14 bases between. CDR3 in amino acids: CASTGGSYEQYF. As DNA, the CDR3 is TGTGCCTCAACCGGTGGGAGCTACGAGCAGTACTTC.

The J gene is TRBJ2-3, the V gene TRBV5-1; 8 bases map to TRBD2. Germline V gene data show CDR1 as SGHRS and CDR2 as YFSETQ. V was pared by 0 bases and J by 2 bases, with 5 bases of the junction left unmatched. The CDR3 length is 16 residues. Written as DNA, the CDR3 is TGCGCCAGCAGCTTGGGGACTAGCCCGAACACAGATACGCAGTATTTT. Encoded protein: CASSLGTSPNTDTQYF.

The V gene is TRBV7-2, the J gene TRBJ1-6, with D unclear. CDR1 SGHTA and CDR2 FQGNSA come from the germline V gene. The ends were cut back, 1 base at V and 6 bases at J, with 16 bases in the middle. This CDR3 is built from 17 residues. The CDR3 DNA is TGTGCCAGCAGCTTAGGAGGTCGGGTCATGGTTAATTCACCCCTCCACTTT. Protein sequence: CASSLGGRVMVNSPLHF.

The V gene is TRBV10-3, the J gene TRBJ2-1; TRBD1 matches at 10 bases. CDR3 length equals 15 residues. Per germline, CDR1 ENHRY and CDR2 SYGVKD. V lost 3 bases to trimming and J lost 4 bases; unmatched junction nucleotides: 3. The CDR3: CAISDGGQGYNEQFF. Written as DNA, the CDR3 is TGTGCCATCAGTGATGGGGGACAGGGGTACAATGAGCAGTTCTTC.

This chain uses TRBV5-1 with TRBJ2-3; 9 bases agree with TRBD1. The germline V gene has CDR1 SGHRS and CDR2 YFSETQ. The length of the CDR3 is 15 residues. V lost 4 bases and J lost 2; bases outside the gene matches: 5. The CDR3 spells CASSGDRAHTDTQYF. DNA of the CDR3: TGCGCCAGCAGCGGGGACAGGGCCCACACAGATACGCAGTATTTT.

This clone was counted a few times. The V call is TRBV6-4, the J call TRBJ2-1; 11 bases line up with TRBD2. V gave up 6 bases and J gave up 8 bases; unmatched junction bases: 6. The CDR3 loop spans 14 amino acids. Germline CDR1 and CDR2: MRHNA and SNTAGT. The CDR3 is CASRVAGGVDEQFF. The CDR3 DNA follows: TGTGCCAGCAGAGTAGCGGGAGGGGTCGATGAGCAGTTCTTC.

The chain carries TRBV28 and TRBJ2-3; 9 bases agree with TRBD2. Losses at the gene ends were 4 bases for V and 5 bases for J; bases not matched to a gene: 13. The germline V gene encodes CDR1 MDHEN and CDR2 SYDVKM. CDR3 length: 17 residues. CDR3 sequence reads: CASSSPLGREGEDTQYF. CDR3 DNA sequence: TGTGCCAGCAGTTCCCCCTTGGGGCGGGAGGGAGAAGATACGCAGTATTTT.

CDR3 amino acids: CASRGPGLSYEQYF. In DNA, the CDR3 is TGTGCCAGCAGGGGGCCAGGGCTCTCCTACGAGCAGTACTTC. The V gene is TRBV6-6, the J gene TRBJ2-7, with D possibly being TRBD1 (5 bases). V lost 6 bases to trimming and J lost 0 bases, with 12 bases between them. Germline V gene lookup returns CDR1 MNHNY and CDR2 SVGAGI (reference sequence). CDR3 length: 14 residues.

To note about this clone: Other DNA sequences in this specimen translate into the identical CDR3. The chain carries TRBV18 and TRBJ1-5; 10 positions agree with TRBD1. Germline CDR1 reads KGHSH; CDR2 reads LQKENI. V gave up 3 bases and J gave up 6 bases; unmatched junction bases: 5. CDR3 length equals 15 residues. The CDR3 protein is CASSPGTGEGQPQHF. CDR3 bases: TGTGCCAGCTCACCCGGGACAGGGGAGGGTCAGCCCCAGCATTTT.

The chain couples TRBV19 to TRBJ1-3; D possibly corresponds to TRBD1 (5 bases). CDR1 is LNHDA and CDR2 is SQIVND in the germline V gene (reference sequence). The CDR3 consists of 18 residues. Deletions cut 0 bases from V and 0 bases from J, with 15 bases between. The CDR3 reads CASSIDPDRRYSGNTIYF. CDR3 in DNA: TGTGCCAGTAGTATAGATCCAGACAGACGGTACTCTGGAAACACCATATATTTT.

V usage is TRBV6-9 and J usage is TRBJ2-7, with 9 bases lining up with TRBD1. Germline lookup yields CDR1 MNHGY and CDR2 SVAAGI. Germline trimming cut 3 bases from V and 6 bases from J; bases unmatched to any gene: 6. This CDR3 spans 14 amino acids. CDR3 in DNA: TGTGCCAGCAGTTACCCGGGACAGGGCCCCGAGCAGTACTTC. Its translation is CASSYPGQGPEQYF.

The gene calls are TRBV9 and TRBJ1-1; 7 nucleotides line up with TRBD1. V was clipped by 0 bases and J by 6 bases; unmatched bases: 5. CDR1 SGDLS and CDR2 YYNGEE come from the germline V gene. The CDR3 length is 14 residues. The CDR3 region has the DNA TGTGCCAGCAGCGTAGGGACAGGTAACCCTGAAGCTTTCTTT. It yields the protein CASSVGTGNPEAFF.

The CDR3 DNA sequence: TGCAGTGCTAGAGACGACTCTACGCAGTATTTT. Its translation: CSARDDSTQYF. V usage is TRBV20-1 and J usage is TRBJ2-3; D is unclear. The CDR3 totals 11 residues. Trimming stripped 0 bases from V and 8 bases from J, with 6 bases between. Per the germline V gene, CDR1 is DFQATT and CDR2 is SNEGSKA (reference sequence).

This chain uses TRBV5-4 with TRBJ2-5; D is possibly TRBD2 (5 bases). Germline CDR1 is SGHNT and CDR2 is YYREEE (reference sequence). The CDR3 covers 16 residues. V gave up 4 bases and J gave up 1 base, with 17 bases separating them. The CDR3 protein is CASSPWESDLQETQYF. CDR3 DNA: TGTGCCAGCAGCCCATGGGAGTCAGACCTCCAAGAGACCCAGTACTTC.

The rearrangement uses TRBV4-1 and TRBJ2-7; a weak D match, TRBD2 (5 bases). V lost 1 base and J 7 bases, leaving 17 bases between the germline ends. The CDR3 runs to 15 residues. Germline lookup yields CDR1 MGHRA and CDR2 YSYEKL. The CDR3 loop is CASSQGGPYLREQYF. The CDR3 DNA follows: TGCGCCAGCAGCCAAGGAGGGCCCTACCTAAGGGAGCAGTACTTC.

This chain uses TRBV6-1 with TRBJ1-5; the match to TRBD1 covers 10 bases. The CDR3 runs 16 residues. Germline assignment: CDR1 MNHNS and CDR2 SASEGT. J gave up 6 bases and V 2 bases, and 7 bases lay outside the gene matches. This CDR3 reads CASSESRQGAGQPQHF. The DNA for the CDR3 is TGTGCCAGCAGTGAATCACGACAGGGGGCAGGTCAGCCCCAGCATTTT.

This chain uses TRBV28 with TRBJ1-3; weak D call: TRBD1 (6 bases). CDR3 length: 16 residues. From germline, CDR1 is MDHEN and CDR2 SYDVKM. V dropped 5 bases and J dropped 2 bases, with 16 bases sitting between them. The CDR3 loop is CASSPGQRSTGNTIYF. Here the CDR3 DNA reads TGTGCCAGCAGTCCTGGACAGCGATCCACTGGAAACACCATATATTTT.

V gene TRBV5-6 combines with J gene TRBJ1-2; 7 positions agree with TRBD1. Germline CDR1 reads SGHDT; CDR2 reads YYEEEE. The CDR3 runs 15 residues. V lost 3 bases and J lost 7; bases outside the gene matches: 12. Here the CDR3 DNA reads TGTGCCAGCAGCTCCTGGTTGGGGACAGTATTTGGCTACACCTTC. Its translation: CASSSWLGTVFGYTF.

This chain uses TRBV18 with TRBJ2-7; 8 bases line up with TRBD1. CDR1 KGHSH and CDR2 LQKENI come from the germline V gene. Trimming took 3 bases from V and 3 from J; bases not matched to a gene: 1. The CDR3 runs 13 residues. CDR3 coding DNA: TGTGCCAGCTCACCGGGGACAGGCTACGAGCAGTACTTC. Protein product: CASSPGTGYEQYF. Variable domain in full (rest from reference TRBV18 and TRBJ2-7): NAGVMQNPRHLVRRRGQEARLRCSPMKGHSHVYWYRQLPEEGLKFMVYLQKENIIDESGMPKERFSAEFPKEGPSILRIQQVVRGDSAAYFCASSPGTGYEQYFGPGTRLTVT.

This clone was detected once. The gene calls are TRBV27 and TRBJ2-1; 8 positions agree with TRBD2. The CDR3 covers 16 residues. The germline gives CDR1 MNHEY, CDR2 SMNVEV (reference sequence). V trimming: 2 bases; J trimming: 3 bases; junction bases outside the gene matches: 6. The CDR3 loop is CASSLRGGPIYNEQFF. CDR3 nucleotide sequence: TGTGCCAGCAGTTTACGCGGGGGGCCCATCTACAATGAGCAGTTCTTC.

V usage is TRBV5-8 and J usage is TRBJ2-3, with a weak D call TRBD1 (6 bases). Germline V gene sequence: CDR1 SGHTS, CDR2 YDEGEE. The CDR3 has 14 amino acids. The germline V and J ends were trimmed by 4 bases and 0 bases, with 9 bases remaining between them. CDR3 amino acids: CASSGTLSTDTQYF. The CDR3 bases are TGTGCCAGCAGCGGGACACTGAGCACAGATACGCAGTATTTT. Variable domain in full (rest from reference TRBV5-8 and TRBJ2-3): EAGVTQSPTHLIKTRGQQATLRCSPISGHTSVYWYQQALGLGLQFLLWYDEGEERNRGNFPPRFSGRQFPNYSSELNVNALELEDSALYLCASSGTLSTDTQYFGPGTRLTVL.

The chain employs TRBV2 and TRBJ1-5; D may be TRBD1 (6 bases). The CDR3 length is 15 residues. Germline CDR1 and CDR2: SNHLY and FYNNEI. The V gene lost 4 bases and the J gene lost 2 bases, with 12 bases spanning the gap. The CDR3 loop reads CASSVRQGRNQPQHF. The CDR3 bases are TGTGCCAGCAGTGTAAGGCAGGGGCGCAATCAGCCCCAGCATTTT.

Only one count was recorded for this clone. The chain joins TRBV5-1 to TRBJ2-1; 8 nucleotides line up with TRBD2. CDR3 size: 14 residues. Trimming cost V 2 bases and J 8 bases; bases outside gene matches: 6. The germline V gene has CDR1 SGHRS and CDR2 YFSETQ. CDR3: CASSLAGADYEQFF. The CDR3 DNA follows: TGCGCCAGCAGCTTAGCGGGAGCGGACTATGAGCAGTTCTTC.

This clone was observed a handful of times. The chain joins TRBV7-2 to TRBJ2-1; 15 nucleotides line up with TRBD2. Looked up from germline, CDR1 is SGHTA and CDR2 is FQGNSA. Trimming took 5 bases from V and 16 from J; bases not matched to a gene: 18. The CDR3 sequence is 17 residues long. The CDR3: CASSTHSWTSGGGFLFF. Here the CDR3 DNA reads TGTGCCAGCAGCACCCACAGCTGGACTAGCGGGGGGGGGTTTCTATTCTTC.